These T cell receptor beta chains were read from a single sample in a study of cytomegalovirus exposure and HLA in healthy donors. Assay: immunoSEQ multiplex PCR; the TCRdb copy retains only in-frame clones and omits some. The sample lists 75,000 to 100,000 clones, around three quarters seen once, with approximately 0.56% in the top ten. The specimen was PBMCs. Receptor source: a man between 25 and 39 years old in good health and CMV-seronegative. Both conserved end residues are part of each CDR3. A D gene is named only where the DNA matches it firmly. Rows give clone size only sometimes, using once, few, many, or a class for an expanded clone.

J gene: TRBJ1-4; D gene: TRBD1; V gene: TRBV6-6; clone size: -; CDR3 protein: CASSPGTGTSEKLFF; CDR3 DNA: TGTGCCAGCAGTCCCGGGACAGGGACCTCTGAAAAACTGTTTTTT
J gene: TRBJ2-3; D gene: -; V gene: TRBV5-6; clone size: -; CDR3 protein: CASSALVTGLITDTQYF; CDR3 DNA: TGTGCCAGCAGTGCATTAGTGACAGGCCTTATCACAGATACGCAGTATTTT
J gene: TRBJ2-7; D gene: -; V gene: TRBV20-1; clone size: -; CDR3 protein: CSASGGYF; CDR3 DNA: TGCAGTGCCTCCGGGGGATACTTC
J gene: TRBJ1-2; D gene: -; V gene: TRBV4-1; clone size: -; CDR3 protein: CASSQDSGGGYGYTF; CDR3 DNA: TGCGCCAGCAGCCAAGATTCGGGGGGTGGCTATGGCTACACCTTC
J gene: TRBJ2-1; D gene: TRBD1; V gene: TRBV9; clone size: -; CDR3 protein: CASSGRGRDEQFF; CDR3 DNA: TGTGCCAGCAGCGGCAGGGGGCGGGATGAGCAGTTCTTC
J gene: TRBJ2-1; D gene: -; V gene: TRBV18; clone size: -; CDR3 protein: CASSPRRTVIIHEQFF; CDR3 DNA: TGTGCCAGCTCACCACGTCGGACAGTCATAATCCATGAGCAGTTCTTC
J gene: TRBJ2-3; D gene: TRBD2; V gene: TRBV7-6; clone size: -; CDR3 protein: CASSRLGGDLTDTQYF; CDR3 DNA: TGTGCCAGCAGCCGCCTCGGGGGGGACTTAACAGATACGCAGTATTTT
J gene: TRBJ2-7; D gene: TRBD2; V gene: TRBV10-3; clone size: -; CDR3 protein: CAISESSGGAREQYF; CDR3 DNA: TGTGCCATCAGTGAGTCTAGCGGGGGGGCTCGGGAGCAGTACTTC
J gene: TRBJ1-1; D gene: TRBD1; V gene: TRBV27; clone size: few; CDR3 protein: CASSLSGTGVNTEAFF; CDR3 DNA: TGTGCCAGCAGCCTCTCAGGGACAGGGGTAAACACTGAAGCTTTCTTT
J gene: TRBJ2-3; D gene: TRBD1; V gene: TRBV5-4; clone size: -; CDR3 protein: CASSPWTGPSDTQYF; CDR3 DNA: TGTGCCAGCAGCCCCTGGACAGGCCCCTCAGATACGCAGTATTTT
J gene: TRBJ2-7; D gene: -; V gene: TRBV28; clone size: -; CDR3 protein: CASCVDRLRYEQYF; CDR3 DNA: TGTGCCAGCTGCGTGGACAGATTGCGGTACGAGCAGTACTTC
J gene: TRBJ2-7; D gene: -; V gene: TRBV5-1; clone size: -; CDR3 protein: CASSLAFNNEQYF; CDR3 DNA: TGCGCCAGCAGCTTGGCGTTTAATAACGAGCAGTACTTC
J gene: TRBJ1-1; D gene: -; V gene: TRBV19; clone size: -; CDR3 protein: CASSGHREGTEAFF; CDR3 DNA: TGTGCCAGTAGCGGACACAGGGAGGGCACTGAAGCTTTCTTT
J gene: TRBJ1-1; D gene: TRBD1; V gene: TRBV28; clone size: -; CDR3 protein: CASRSGQGMNTEAFF; CDR3 DNA: TGTGCCAGCAGATCGGGACAGGGAATGAACACTGAAGCTTTCTTT
J gene: TRBJ1-6; D gene: TRBD1; V gene: TRBV5-4; clone size: -; CDR3 protein: CASSTLQGALGYSPLHF; CDR3 DNA: TGTGCCAGCAGCACTTTACAGGGGGCGCTTGGGTATTCACCCCTCCACTTT
J gene: TRBJ2-2; D gene: TRBD2; V gene: TRBV5-1; clone size: once; CDR3 protein: CASSRGTSGRAGDTGELFF; CDR3 DNA: TGCGCCAGCAGCCGAGGGACTAGCGGGAGGGCCGGGGACACCGGGGAGCTGTTTTTT
J gene: TRBJ1-1; D gene: TRBD1; V gene: TRBV11-3; clone size: -; CDR3 protein: CASSLGQRGAGANTEAFF; CDR3 DNA: TGTGCCAGCAGCTTGGGACAGCGGGGGGCAGGTGCTAACACTGAAGCTTTCTTT
J gene: TRBJ1-1; D gene: -; V gene: TRBV15; clone size: -; CDR3 protein: CATSRDYRENTEAFF; CDR3 DNA: TGTGCCACCAGCAGAGATTACAGGGAGAACACTGAAGCTTTCTTT
J gene: TRBJ2-3; D gene: TRBD2; V gene: TRBV19; clone size: once; CDR3 protein: CASSPRGLAGGSTDTQYF; CDR3 DNA: TGTGCCAGTAGCCCCCGGGGACTAGCGGGGGGTAGCACAGATACGCAGTATTTT
J gene: TRBJ2-5; D gene: TRBD2; V gene: TRBV28; clone size: -; CDR3 protein: CASSFSLAGGPRETQYF; CDR3 DNA: TGTGCCAGCAGTTTTTCACTAGCGGGAGGGCCGAGGGAGACCCAGTACTTC
J gene: TRBJ1-1; D gene: -; V gene: TRBV7-3; clone size: -; CDR3 protein: CASSLTRRPNTEAFF; CDR3 DNA: TGTGCCAGCAGCTTAACGCGGCGGCCGAACACTGAAGCTTTCTTT
J gene: TRBJ2-1; D gene: -; V gene: TRBV19; clone size: few; CDR3 protein: CASSIRNSGWAGAGNEQFF; CDR3 DNA: TGTGCCAGTAGTATCAGAAATTCAGGATGGGCGGGGGCAGGGAATGAGCAGTTCTTC
J gene: TRBJ1-1; D gene: -; V gene: TRBV4-1; clone size: once; CDR3 protein: CASSQEIWSRNTEAFF; CDR3 DNA: TGCGCCAGCAGCCAAGAGATTTGGTCCAGGAACACTGAAGCTTTCTTT
J gene: TRBJ1-5; D gene: -; V gene: TRBV2; clone size: -; CDR3 protein: CASSRGATDQPQHF; CDR3 DNA: TGTGCCAGCTCACGCGGGGCTACAGATCAGCCCCAGCATTTT
J gene: TRBJ2-7; D gene: TRBD2; V gene: TRBV4-2; clone size: once; CDR3 protein: CASSQVSSGGREQYF; CDR3 DNA: TGTGCCAGCAGCCAAGTTTCTAGCGGGGGGAGGGAGCAGTACTTC
J gene: TRBJ1-2; D gene: -; V gene: TRBV19; clone size: -; CDR3 protein: CASSIVGGARSNYGYTF; CDR3 DNA: TGTGCCAGTAGTATTGTAGGAGGTGCCCGATCTAACTATGGCTACACCTTC
J gene: TRBJ1-1; D gene: TRBD1; V gene: TRBV19; clone size: -; CDR3 protein: CASTGQGDFEAFF; CDR3 DNA: TGTGCCAGTACCGGACAGGGAGACTTTGAAGCTTTCTTT
J gene: TRBJ2-3; D gene: TRBD2; V gene: TRBV5-4; clone size: -; CDR3 protein: CASSLLAGGTDTQYF; CDR3 DNA: TGTGCCAGCAGCTTGCTGGCGGGGGGCACAGATACGCAGTATTTT
J gene: TRBJ2-4; D gene: -; V gene: TRBV27; clone size: -; CDR3 protein: CASSTGHLDIQYF; CDR3 DNA: TGTGCCAGCAGTACCGGACACTTGGACATTCAGTACTTC
J gene: TRBJ1-4; D gene: -; V gene: TRBV5-4; clone size: once; CDR3 protein: CASSLEPYATNEKLFF; CDR3 DNA: TGTGCCAGCAGCCTAGAGCCCTACGCAACTAATGAAAAACTGTTTTTT
J gene: TRBJ1-3; D gene: TRBD1; V gene: TRBV5-6; clone size: few; CDR3 protein: CASSAAGTGVALFGNTIYF; CDR3 DNA: TGTGCCAGCAGCGCAGCCGGGACAGGCGTTGCTCTTTTTGGAAACACCATATATTTT
J gene: TRBJ2-1; D gene: TRBD2; V gene: TRBV10-3; clone size: -; CDR3 protein: CAATGTSGLNEQFF; CDR3 DNA: TGTGCCGCAACCGGGACTAGCGGTTTAAATGAGCAGTTCTTC
J gene: TRBJ2-3; D gene: -; V gene: TRBV9; clone size: -; CDR3 protein: CASSLYTDTQYF; CDR3 DNA: TGTGCCAGCAGCCTTTACACAGATACGCAGTATTTT
J gene: TRBJ1-1; D gene: -; V gene: TRBV7-2; clone size: -; CDR3 protein: CASSLFSGRTEAFF; CDR3 DNA: TGTGCCAGCAGCTTATTTAGCGGACGCACTGAAGCTTTCTTT
J gene: TRBJ1-1; D gene: -; V gene: TRBV9; clone size: -; CDR3 protein: CASNPAGGGTEAFF; CDR3 DNA: TGTGCCAGCAACCCAGCTGGGGGGGGCACTGAAGCTTTCTTT
J gene: TRBJ2-7; D gene: TRBD1; V gene: TRBV5-1; clone size: few; CDR3 protein: CASSGGQGPNYEQYF; CDR3 DNA: TGCGCCAGCAGCGGGGGACAGGGGCCCAACTACGAGCAGTACTTC
J gene: TRBJ2-3; D gene: -; V gene: TRBV15; clone size: once; CDR3 protein: CATRYWGGPDTQYF; CDR3 DNA: TGTGCCACCCGTTATTGGGGGGGGCCTGATACGCAGTATTTT
J gene: TRBJ1-1; D gene: -; V gene: TRBV21-1; clone size: -; CDR3 protein: CASSKRRVNTEAFF; CDR3 DNA: TGTGCCAGCAGCAAAAGGAGGGTGAACACTGAAGCTTTCTTT
J gene: TRBJ1-2; D gene: -; V gene: TRBV11-3; clone size: once; CDR3 protein: CASSLDSSTNNYGYTF; CDR3 DNA: TGTGCCAGCAGCTTAGATAGCTCCACCAATAACTATGGCTACACCTTC
J gene: TRBJ2-2; D gene: -; V gene: TRBV15; clone size: -; CDR3 protein: CATSRVRTGELFF; CDR3 DNA: TGTGCCACCAGCAGAGTTCGTACCGGGGAGCTGTTTTTT
J gene: TRBJ2-2; D gene: -; V gene: TRBV7-9; clone size: few; CDR3 protein: CASSLPGGRTGELFF; CDR3 DNA: TGTGCCAGCAGCCTCCCTGGGGGCCGCACCGGGGAGCTGTTTTTT
J gene: TRBJ1-4; D gene: -; V gene: TRBV29-1; clone size: -; CDR3 protein: CSALDINEKLFF; CDR3 DNA: TGCAGCGCCCTCGACATTAATGAAAAACTGTTTTTT
J gene: TRBJ1-2; D gene: -; V gene: TRBV4-3; clone size: -; CDR3 protein: CASSQTTGFNDGYTF; CDR3 DNA: TGCGCCAGCAGCCAAACGACAGGTTTTAATGATGGCTACACCTTC
J gene: TRBJ2-1; D gene: TRBD1; V gene: TRBV11-2; clone size: -; CDR3 protein: CASSPTGFDEQFF; CDR3 DNA: TGTGCCAGCAGCCCGACAGGGTTCGATGAGCAGTTCTTC
J gene: TRBJ1-1; D gene: -; V gene: TRBV9; clone size: -; CDR3 protein: CASSARHDLAGGAFF; CDR3 DNA: TGTGCCAGCAGCGCCCGACATGACCTAGCGGGGGGAGCTTTCTTT
J gene: TRBJ1-4; D gene: -; V gene: TRBV6-4; clone size: -; CDR3 protein: CASSVLEATNEKLFF; CDR3 DNA: TGTGCCAGCAGTGTTCTGGAGGCAACTAATGAAAAACTGTTTTTT
J gene: TRBJ2-3; D gene: -; V gene: TRBV27; clone size: -; CDR3 protein: CASSFLASTDTQYF; CDR3 DNA: TGTGCCAGCAGTTTCCTAGCTAGCACAGATACGCAGTATTTT
J gene: TRBJ1-2; D gene: -; V gene: TRBV23-1; clone size: -; CDR3 protein: CASSPPHGGPIYGYTF; CDR3 DNA: TGCGCCAGCAGTCCCCCACATGGGGGCCCGATCTATGGCTACACCTTC
J gene: TRBJ2-1; D gene: TRBD1; V gene: TRBV18; clone size: -; CDR3 protein: CASSPGGAGTGSVKRYNEQFF; CDR3 DNA: TGTGCCAGCTCACCGGGGGGCGCCGGGACAGGGTCCGTGAAGCGCTACAATGAGCAGTTCTTC